The rows below give T cell receptor beta chains drawn from one sample of a study of blood T cell repertoires in COVID-19. Only in-frame clones appear in the TCRdb table, and some are missing; sequencing was by immunoSEQ multiplex PCR. The profile covers tens of thousands of clones, with nearly 90% appearing a single time and about 5% taken by the ten largest. The sample taken for sequencing was peripheral blood. Receptors originate from a man aged 50 to 60 with acute or convalescent COVID-19. Each CDR3 is given with its conserved first and last residue. The D gene is left open where the match is weak.

V gene,D gene,J gene,CDR3 protein
TRBV12-5,TRBD1,TRBJ1-1,CASGLPLTGGAFF
TRBV19,TRBD2,TRBJ2-1,CASSMRLADEQFF
TRBV4-1,TRBD2,TRBJ2-7,CASSHNVRASGNSYEQYF
TRBV6-5,.,TRBJ1-1,CASAFTRNTEAFF
TRBV27,.,TRBJ2-5,CASSFGRWKTQYF
TRBV10-2,.,TRBJ1-5,CASSESGGGYQPQHF
TRBV27,TRBD1,TRBJ1-5,CASRKLGYGGQGTKVQPQHF
TRBV5-1,TRBD2,TRBJ2-1,CASSLAGESYNEQFF
TRBV15,TRBD2,TRBJ2-7,CATSRGGSGYEQYF
TRBV5-1,.,TRBJ2-5,CASSYLRKGAGETQYF
TRBV24-1,TRBD2,TRBJ2-5,CATSDLGGWETQYF
TRBV12-3/TRBV12-4,TRBD1,TRBJ1-2,CASSPTGFYGYTF
TRBV5-1,.,TRBJ2-1,CASSYRGDNEQFF
TRBV18,.,TRBJ1-2,CASSPETGNYGYTF
TRBV12-3/TRBV12-4,.,TRBJ2-1,CASRLISGGRQFF
TRBV19,TRBD1,TRBJ2-5,CASSISSGGEIETQYF
TRBV7-2,TRBD2,TRBJ2-1,CASSLAGSGRRKSYNEQFF
TRBV10-1,TRBD2,TRBJ2-1,CASRNGRASYNEQFF
TRBV6-2/TRBV6-3,.,TRBJ2-7,CASSWQGLTYEQYF
TRBV15,TRBD1,TRBJ1-5,CATSRHDRGSNQPQHF
TRBV6-5,.,TRBJ1-2,CASTGREGTF
TRBV19,.,TRBJ1-2,CASSTTGLGGYTF
TRBV18,TRBD2,TRBJ2-1,CASSPAGRGAYNEQFF
TRBV19,TRBD2,TRBJ2-7,CASSSWTSGSYEQYF
TRBV19,TRBD1,TRBJ1-2,CASSIDPRGLVKNGYTF
TRBV28,.,TRBJ1-5,CASREEGGQPQHF
TRBV5-4,.,TRBJ1-1,CASSSRIMTGEAFF
TRBV5-1,TRBD2,TRBJ2-7,CASSLGQRELYEQYF
TRBV30,.,TRBJ2-3,CAWSAQRGTDTQYF
TRBV30,.,TRBJ2-5,CAWTPGIDETQYF
TRBV20-1,.,TRBJ1-1,CSARSTSGAFF
TRBV5-4,TRBD1,TRBJ1-2,CASSSGGTDSYGYTF
TRBV2,TRBD1,TRBJ2-6,CASSWDRAGANVLTF
TRBV11-2,.,TRBJ1-1,CASSLDRGDRKAFF
TRBV11-3,TRBD2,TRBJ2-2,CASSLGLAGGSTGELFF